This T cell receptor beta chain was identified in a study of PD-L1 blockade in urothelial cancer. Study-level background: Patients went on atezolizumab at some point between 2013 and 2015, receiving 1,200 mg intravenously every 3 weeks.

Time point specified: pretreatment peripheral blood. Sample contribution per patient ranged from 1 to 8, covering pretreatment and on-treatment. Here immunoSEQ multiplex PCR was the method, and the copy in TCRdb shows in-frame clones only, minus some. Of approximately 52,000 clones listed, over 75% were seen once; the top ten hold around a sixth. V lost 5 bases and J 7 bases, leaving 15 bases between the germline ends. This CDR3 spans 13 amino acids. Germline V lookup: CDR1 SSHAT, CDR2 FNYEAQ (reference sequence). The chain has TRBV7-7 and TRBJ2-7, with D perhaps TRBD1 (6 bases). The sequence was obtained from a man in his 70s with urothelial cancer. The source was PBMCs, collected around atezolizumab (anti-PD-L1) treatment. The CDR3 spells CASSKHEGGEQYF. CDR3 in DNA: TGTGCCAGCAGCAAGCATGAAGGGGGAGAGCAGTACTTC.